This TCR beta chain was documented in a study of blood T cells in healthy people across ages. Alongside a J-beta primer mix, a sample-barcoded 5' primer served in a second PCR lasting roughly 6 to 11 cycles. One entry per CDR3 protein results from TCRdb running MiXCR on the 5' RACE reads. The table records approximately 1.5 million distinct CDR3 sequences, approximately 39% of them present only once. General study findings and limits: Naive and antigen-experienced cells could not be conclusively compared, given unsorted PBMCs. Estimates of total diversity, which came from one million sequenced T cells, were considered to be underestimates.

This CDR3 contains 14 residues. V was clipped by 3 bases and J by 5 bases; unmatched bases: 6. Per the germline V gene, CDR1 is DFQATT and CDR2 is SNEGSKA (reference sequence). This clonotype has ten or more counts. Its matching antigen is unknown. Every donor gave around 10 milliliters of peripheral blood. This sequence was found in a woman younger than 30 in good health. The chain links TRBV20-1 to TRBJ2-3; 9 nucleotides line up with TRBD1. Material for sequencing was blood. The CDR3 DNA is TGCAGTGCTAGTTGGGACAGGGCAGGAGATACGCAGTATTTT. This encodes CSASWDRAGDTQYF.